The TCR beta chain under discussion was sequenced for a study of blood T cells in healthy people across ages. The junction had 7 bases not matched to a gene; V was cut back by 6 bases and J by 5 bases. Germline V CDR1 and CDR2: SQVTM, ANQGSEA. This CDR3 contains 12 residues. This clonotype was seen at least ten times. Alongside a J-beta primer mix, a sample-barcoded 5' primer served in a second PCR lasting roughly 6 to 11 cycles. One entry per CDR3 protein, called by TCRdb with MiXCR from the 5' RACE reads. The sample yields 900,000 to 950,000 distinct CDR3 sequences, about 27% seen once. These records were also assigned to another study, of T cells of mothers and their children.

This chain uses TRBV29-1 with TRBJ2-7; 7 positions agree with TRBD2. The sequenced material came from blood. This TCR derives from a woman in her 40s in good health. For the CDR3, the DNA is TGCAGCGTGAAAAAGGGGAGGGACGAGCAGTACTTC. It codes for CSVKKGRDEQYF.